The 10 T cell receptor beta chains below come from one sample, sequenced in a study of blood T cell repertoires in COVID-19. TCRdb's copy holds only in-frame clones and misses some; the assay was immunoSEQ multiplex PCR. The table records 15,000 to 25,000 clones, 70% to 80% of them present only once. Sequenced input: peripheral blood. These TCRs come from a man at least 80 years old with acute or convalescent COVID-19.

Only a few counts were recorded for this clone. The V and J genes are TRBV18 and TRBJ1-5; 9 bases fit TRBD1. The trim removed 4 bases at V and 3 bases at J, leaving 22 bases unmatched. The germline CDR1 and CDR2 sequences are KGHSH and LQKENI. The CDR3 is 21 amino acids. The CDR3 DNA reads TGTGCCAGCTCACTAACCGGGACAGGGAATTCTCGGAGGCTCGTCAATCAGCCCCAGCATTTT. Residues: CASSLTGTGNSRRLVNQPQHF.

The chain links TRBV12-3 or TRBV12-4 to TRBJ1-4; D is uncertain. V dropped 4 bases and J dropped 6 bases, with 6 bases sitting between them. There are 12 residues in the CDR3. CDR3 nucleotide sequence: TGTGCCAGCAGTTCTTCCTATGAAAAACTGTTTTTT. Translating gives CASSSSYEKLFF.

The CDR3 region has the DNA TGTGCCAGCAGCCTACTGACAGGGGGTTATGGCTACACCTTC. Amino acid sequence: CASSLLTGGYGYTF. V and J are TRBV7-9 and TRBJ1-2, with TRBD1 matching over 9 bases. The CDR3 spans 14 residues. V dropped 5 bases and J dropped 5; count of bases not matched to a gene: 6. Germline V gene sequence: CDR1 SEHNR, CDR2 FQNEAQ (reference sequence).

This sequence joins TRBV3-1 (or the pseudogene TRBV3-2) and TRBJ1-2, with TRBD1 matching 7 bases. With V trimmed by 6 bases and J by 1 base, 11 bases remained unmatched. This CDR3 is 16 amino acids long. Per the germline V gene, CDR1 is LGHDT and CDR2 is YNNKEL (reference sequence). The DNA of the CDR3 is TGTGCCAGCAGTCGGAGGGGACAGCGGATTAACTATGGCTACACCTTC. Translation gives CASSRRGQRINYGYTF.

CDR3 sequence reads: CASSQPQGNNEQFF. CDR3 nucleotide sequence: TGTGCCAGCAGCCAACCACAGGGTAACAATGAGCAGTTCTTC. V is TRBV3-1 (or the pseudogene TRBV3-2) and J is TRBJ2-1; D is perhaps TRBD1 (6 bases). V lost 2 bases and J lost 5, with 10 bases in between. CDR3 length equals 14 residues. Germline loops: CDR1 LGHDT, CDR2 YNNKEL (reference sequence).

The chain carries TRBV19 and TRBJ1-5, with D perhaps TRBD1 (5 bases). CDR1 is LNHDA, CDR2 SQIVND, per germline (reference sequence). This CDR3 is built from 12 residues. The V and J ends lost 6 bases and 11 bases respectively, with 14 bases between them. CDR3 sequence: CASSWLSGTQHF. Written as DNA, the CDR3 is TGTGCCAGTAGCTGGCTGTCAGGGACCCAGCATTTT.

V is TRBV7-9 and J is TRBJ2-5; 7 positions agree with TRBD1. V was pared by 7 bases and J by 4 bases, with 9 bases of the junction left unmatched. The CDR3 extends over 14 amino acids. The germline CDR1 and CDR2 sequences are SEHNR and FQNEAQ (reference sequence). CDR3 protein: CASKKGALSETQYF. CDR3 nucleotides: TGTGCCAGCAAGAAGGGGGCATTATCAGAGACCCAGTACTTC.

The chain links TRBV4-2 to TRBJ2-5, with 9 bases that match TRBD1. The CDR3 sequence is 18 residues long. From germline, CDR1 is LGHNA and CDR2 YNFKEQ. Unmatched junction bases numbered 8, after V lost 0 bases and J lost 0 bases. This CDR3 reads CASSQDLNRGLYQETQYF. For the CDR3, the DNA is TGTGCCAGCAGCCAAGATCTGAACAGGGGGCTGTACCAAGAGACCCAGTACTTC.

The J gene is TRBJ1-1, the V gene TRBV18, with D maybe TRBD1 (5 bases). The CDR3 is made up of 14 amino acids. Trimming cost V 1 base and J 3 bases, with 9 bases left between them. The germline V gene encodes CDR1 KGHSH and CDR2 LQKENI. CDR3 in amino acids: CASSPQGYDTEAFF. The DNA of the CDR3 is TGTGCCAGCTCACCACAGGGGTACGACACTGAAGCTTTCTTT. The whole variable domain, filled in from reference TRBV18 and TRBJ1-1, reads NAGVMQNPRHLVRRRGQEARLRCSPMKGHSHVYWYRQLPEEGLKFMVYLQKENIIDESGMPKERFSAEFPKEGPSILRIQQVVRGDSAAYFCASSPQGYDTEAFFGQGTRLTVV.

The count of this clone is one. The chain employs TRBV6-4 and TRBJ2-1; 10 nucleotides align to TRBD2. Germline V gene data show CDR1 as MRHNA and CDR2 as SNTAGT. V shed 5 bases and J 3 bases; nucleotides not matched to a gene: 4. The CDR3 has 15 amino acids. The CDR3 protein is CASSPGTSDYNEQFF. The CDR3 bases are TGTGCCAGCAGTCCCGGGACTAGCGACTACAATGAGCAGTTCTTC.